The 31 T cell receptor beta chains in this list originate from one sample, sequenced in a study of OX40 agonist ivuxolimab in advanced cancers. The method was immunoSEQ multiplex PCR; TCRdb's version includes in-frame clones alone and lacks a portion of them. The sample records 91,000 or so clones, approximately 94% being singletons. The specimen comprised CD4+ or CD8+ T cells sorted from blood, sampled in a trial of the OX40 agonist ivuxolimab. The receptors here all came from an adult with an advanced solid tumor such as melanoma, head and neck, liver or kidney cancer.

The V gene is TRBV10-3, the J gene TRBJ2-1; 9 bases line up with TRBD1. Unmatched junction bases numbered 11, after V lost 6 bases and J lost 8 bases. The CDR3 sequence is 15 residues long. Germline V CDR1 and CDR2: ENHRY, SYGVKD. In DNA, the CDR3 is TGTGCCATCAGGAAACAGGGGGCTTTTGGGGATGAGCAGTTCTTC. It yields the protein CAIRKQGAFGDEQFF.

This clone was observed once. The chain links TRBV29-1 to TRBJ1-3; TRBD1 is a possible D gene (5 bases). The CDR3 runs to 11 residues. The germline gives CDR1 SQVTM, CDR2 ANQGSEA. Trimming removed 6 bases at V and 10 bases at J, with 13 bases between. As DNA, the CDR3 is TGCAGCGTGGGACGGTCGGAGACCATATATTTT. Translated: CSVGRSETIYF.

The rearrangement uses TRBV7-3 and TRBJ2-1; D uncertain. The germline V gene has CDR1 SGHTA and CDR2 FQGTGA. The CDR3 extends over 15 amino acids. With 4 bases removed from V and 3 bases from J, the gap between germline ends came to 13 bases. The chain's CDR3 is CASSSRPMGYNEQFF. Written as DNA, the CDR3 is TGTGCCAGCAGCTCACGACCAATGGGCTACAATGAGCAGTTCTTC. Drawing the rest from reference TRBV7-3 and TRBJ2-1, the complete variable domain is GAGVSQTPSNKVTEKGKYVELRCDPISGHTALYWYRQSLGQGPEFLIYFQGTGAADDSGLPNDRFFAVRPEGSVSTLKIQRTERGDSAVYLCASSSRPMGYNEQFFGPGTRLTVL.

The rearrangement uses TRBV28 and TRBJ2-7; 9 bases line up with TRBD2. Germline trimming cut 4 bases from V and 0 bases from J; bases unmatched to any gene: 7. Germline V lookup: CDR1 MDHEN, CDR2 SYDVKM. The CDR3 runs to 16 residues. The CDR3 nucleotides are TGTGCCAGCAGTTCCCCAGCGGGAGGTATCTCCTACGAGCAGTACTTC. Translating gives CASSSPAGGISYEQYF.

V gene TRBV28 combines with J gene TRBJ2-3; 9 positions agree with TRBD1. J was trimmed by 4 bases and V by 8 bases; bases with no gene match: 7. From germline, CDR1 is MDHEN and CDR2 SYDVKM. CDR3 size: 14 residues. CDR3 amino acids: CASSGQGRSDTQYF. The CDR3 DNA is TGTGCCAGCTCGGGACAGGGAAGGTCAGATACGCAGTATTTT.

V is TRBV6-1 and J is TRBJ1-4; TRBD1 is a possible D gene (6 bases). The germline V gene encodes CDR1 MNHNS and CDR2 SASEGT. Trimming shortened V by 1 base and J by 0 bases, and 9 bases separated the two germline ends. This CDR3 contains 16 residues. CDR3 sequence: CASSEVRGSTNEKLFF. The CDR3 nucleotides are TGTGCCAGCAGTGAAGTTAGGGGGTCAACTAATGAAAAACTGTTTTTT.

The chain recombines TRBV6-5 with TRBJ2-7, with 7 bases lining up with TRBD1. The CDR3 is 15 residues long. Per the germline V gene, CDR1 is MNHEY and CDR2 is SVGAGI. V was pared by 6 bases and J by 0 bases, with 8 bases of the junction left unmatched. In DNA, the CDR3 is TGTGCCAGCAGCCCCGGGACAGCGAACTCCTACGAGCAGTACTTC. It yields the protein CASSPGTANSYEQYF.

The CDR3 spells CASVAGGNTGELFF. The CDR3 DNA follows: TGTGCCAGCGTAGCGGGAGGGAACACCGGGGAGCTGTTTTTT. The chain recombines TRBV19 with TRBJ2-2, with 10 positions matching TRBD2. After removal of 9 bases from V and 1 base from J, the junction contained 2 bases not matched to a gene. The V gene's germline CDR1 is LNHDA and CDR2 SQIVND (reference sequence). The CDR3 consists of 14 residues.

V gene TRBV10-3 combines with J gene TRBJ2-3, with a tentative D call TRBD2 (5 bases). CDR1 is ENHRY and CDR2 is SYGVKD in the germline V gene. V lost 0 bases to trimming and J lost 5 bases, with 15 bases between them. This CDR3 is built from 16 residues. The CDR3 region is CAISESLGSRGDTQYF. The DNA of the CDR3 is TGTGCCATCAGTGAGTCCCTGGGCTCCCGGGGAGATACGCAGTATTTT.

The chain joins TRBV11-2 to TRBJ1-5; D is possibly TRBD1 (5 bases). Trimming left V 0 bases short and J 6 bases short, with 9 bases between. The germline gives CDR1 SGHAT, CDR2 FQNNGV. The CDR3 is 14 residues long. The CDR3 here is CASSLDTGAQPQHF. CDR3 nucleotides: TGTGCCAGCAGCTTAGATACCGGGGCTCAGCCCCAGCATTTT.

This chain joins TRBV6-6 and TRBJ2-7, with D perhaps TRBD1 (7 bases). The CDR3 sequence is 15 residues long. V was pared by 4 bases and J by 2 bases, with 15 bases between. CDR1 and CDR2 from the germline V gene are MNHNY and SVGAGI (reference sequence). For the CDR3, the DNA is TGTGCCAGCAGTTCCCAGGGGGGTTCTACCTACGAGCAGTACTTC. Its protein is CASSSQGGSTYEQYF.

The chain recombines TRBV29-1 with TRBJ1-1; tentatively, D is TRBD1 (6 bases). The ends were cut back, 3 bases at V and 5 bases at J, with 13 bases in the middle. Germline V gives CDR1 SQVTM, CDR2 ANQGSEA. This CDR3 has 13 residues. Written as DNA, the CDR3 is TGCAGCGTTGAGTGGGGGCGGGGGACTGAAGCTTTCTTT. Protein: CSVEWGRGTEAFF.

The count of this clone is one. The chain employs TRBV9 and TRBJ2-7; 9 nucleotides agree with TRBD2. This CDR3 region has 14 residues. J was trimmed by 6 bases and V by 0 bases; bases with no gene match: 4. Germline assignment: CDR1 SGDLS and CDR2 YYNGEE. The CDR3 region has the DNA TGTGCCAGCAGCGTAGGGGGACTAGCCTCCGAGCAGTACTTC. Translated, it gives CASSVGGLASEQYF.

The rearrangement joins TRBV28 to TRBJ1-3; 7 nucleotides line up with TRBD1. Germline lookup yields CDR1 MDHEN and CDR2 SYDVKM. The CDR3 consists of 15 residues. V lost 8 bases, J lost 0 bases, and 7 bases stayed unmatched. This CDR3 reads CASARGGFSGNTIYF. CDR3 DNA sequence: TGTGCCAGCGCCAGGGGGGGGTTCTCTGGAAACACCATATATTTT.

The CDR3 protein is CASDLLAGGSYEQYF. The DNA of the CDR3 is TGTGCCAGCGACCTACTAGCGGGGGGATCCTACGAGCAGTACTTC. This sequence joins TRBV2 and TRBJ2-7; TRBD2 matches at 12 bases. This CDR3 spans 15 amino acids. Trimming at V came to 8 bases and at J to 1 base, leaving 6 bases not matched to a gene. The germline V gene encodes CDR1 SNHLY and CDR2 FYNNEI.

V gene TRBV18 combines with J gene TRBJ1-5; D not certain. Trimming shortened V by 1 base and J by 1 base, and 14 bases separated the two germline ends. The germline CDR1 and CDR2 sequences are KGHSH and LQKENI. CDR3 length equals 17 residues. The CDR3 DNA reads TGTGCCAGCTCACCACTAAGGATGGCCGGGAGCAATCAGCCCCAGCATTTT. It codes for CASSPLRMAGSNQPQHF.

This sequence joins TRBV21-1 and TRBJ1-5. TRBV21-1 is a pseudogene. CDR3 length equals 14 residues. This CDR3 reads CASSGYSGNQPQHF. The CDR3 DNA reads as TGTGCCAGCAGTGGATACTCTGGAAATCAGCCCCAGCATTTT.

This chain connects TRBV25-1 to TRBJ1-2, with 8 nucleotides matching TRBD1. Germline CDR1 is MGHDK and CDR2 is SYGVNS. This CDR3 comprises 13 residues. The trim removed 4 bases at V and 5 bases at J, leaving 3 bases unmatched. DNA of the CDR3: TGTGCCAGCAGTGGTGACAGGGGTTATGGCTACACCTTC. Its protein is CASSGDRGYGYTF.

A remark on this clone: One junction end disagrees with the germline gene, perhaps due to a read error. The chain joins TRBV19 to TRBJ2-5; D gene uncertain. The CDR3 runs 13 residues. The germline gives CDR1 LNHDA, CDR2 SQIVND (reference sequence). CDR3 residues: CASSMLTQGTQYF. CDR3 DNA: TGTGCCAGTAGTATGTTGACTCAAGGGACCCAGTACTTC.

The rearrangement uses TRBV7-6 and TRBJ2-1, with 7 nucleotides matching TRBD1. The length of the CDR3 is 13 residues. CDR1 is SGHVS, CDR2 FNYEAQ, per germline. Trimming at V came to 0 bases and at J to 9 bases, leaving 2 bases not matched to a gene. This CDR3 is CASSLADRTEQFF. The CDR3 DNA is TGTGCCAGCAGCTTAGCGGACAGGACTGAGCAGTTCTTC.

The chain combines TRBV7-2 with TRBJ2-7; D remains ambiguous. Germline V CDR1 and CDR2: SGHTA, FQGNSA. The CDR3 runs 13 residues. V was clipped by 1 base and J by 5 bases, with 9 bases between them. CDR3 in DNA: TGTGCCAGCAGCTTAGATCCGACGAACGAGCAGTACTTC. Its translation: CASSLDPTNEQYF.

The chain combines TRBV23-1 with TRBJ1-1, with unresolved D. TRBV23-1 is an ORF; its function is uncertain. This CDR3 has 15 residues. V lost 0 bases and J lost 11, with 19 bases in between. The CDR3 bases are TGCGCCAGCAGTCAATCCAACAACAGCTACACCTCGGCTTTCTTT. Amino acids: CASSQSNNSYTSAFF.

The chain recombines TRBV28 with TRBJ1-4; a weak D match, TRBD1 (5 bases). Per germline, CDR1 MDHEN and CDR2 SYDVKM. V lost 4 bases and J 5 bases, leaving 11 bases between the germline ends. CDR3 length: 14 amino acids. The CDR3 nucleotides read TGTGCCAGCAGTTCCCCGGGACTCAATGAAAAACTGTTTTTT. This encodes CASSSPGLNEKLFF. Using reference TRBV28 and TRBJ1-4 for the parts outside the CDR3, the full variable domain is DVKVTQSSRYLVKRTGEKVFLECVQDMDHENMFWYRQDPGLGLRLIYFSYDVKMKEKGDIPEGYSVSREKKERFSLILESASTNQTSMYLCASSSPGLNEKLFFGSGTQLSVL.

The J gene is TRBJ1-2, the V gene TRBV7-2; a possible D gene is TRBD1 (5 bases). V shed 2 bases and J shed 8 bases, with 6 bases lying between them. The CDR3 is 11 residues long. Germline-derived CDR1 and CDR2 are SGHTA and FQGNSA. The CDR3, as DNA: TGTGCCAGCAGCTTAAGGGGAGGCTACACCTTC. This gives the protein CASSLRGGYTF.

V and J are TRBV29-1 and TRBJ2-1; D is possibly TRBD2 (6 bases). CDR1 and CDR2 (germline): SQVTM, ANQGSEA. V was trimmed by 3 bases and J by 9 bases, leaving 15 bases between them. The CDR3 totals 13 residues. CDR3 DNA: TGCAGCGTTGAGAGGACCCCCGGGGGTGAGCAGTTCTTC. Its protein product is CSVERTPGGEQFF.

The V call is TRBV7-2, the J call TRBJ1-1, with 8 bases aligning to TRBD1. The germline gives CDR1 SGHTA, CDR2 FQGNSA. J gave up 3 bases and V 6 bases, and 3 bases lay outside the gene matches. The CDR3 runs 13 residues. CDR3 loop: CASRKQGDTEAFF. The CDR3 coding sequence is TGTGCCAGCAGGAAACAGGGGGACACTGAAGCTTTCTTT.

The chain has TRBV9 and TRBJ2-3, with 9 nucleotides matching TRBD2. The CDR3 extends over 13 amino acids. V dropped 5 bases and J dropped 3; count of bases not matched to a gene: 1. CDR1 and CDR2 (germline): SGDLS, YYNGEE. This CDR3 reads CASRREGTDTQYF. The CDR3 DNA reads as TGTGCCAGCAGGCGGGAGGGAACAGATACGCAGTATTTT.

This clone was recorded once. V is TRBV18 and J is TRBJ2-5; 7 positions agree with TRBD1. Germline-derived CDR1 and CDR2 are KGHSH and LQKENI. V dropped 3 bases and J dropped 4; count of bases not matched to a gene: 5. The CDR3 is 14 residues long. The CDR3 protein is CASSPGQGVETQYF. In DNA form, the CDR3 reads TGTGCCAGCTCACCCGGCCAGGGGGTAGAGACCCAGTACTTC.

Only one count was recorded for this clone. The chain couples TRBV19 to TRBJ2-3, with 8 bases matching TRBD2. CDR1 is LNHDA and CDR2 is SQIVND in the germline V gene (reference sequence). The trim removed 5 bases at V and 3 bases at J, leaving 4 bases unmatched. The CDR3 is 14 residues long. The CDR3 loop reads CASSPQRGTDTQYF. DNA for the CDR3: TGTGCCAGTAGTCCACAGCGGGGGACAGATACGCAGTATTTT. The whole variable domain, filled in from reference TRBV19 and TRBJ2-3, reads DGGITQSPKYLFRKEGQNVTLSCEQNLNHDAMYWYRQDPGQGLRLIYYSQIVNDFQKGDIAEGYSVSREKKESFPLTVTSAQKNPTAFYLCASSPQRGTDTQYFGPGTRLTVL.

The rearrangement links TRBV18 to TRBJ2-5; 8 bases map to TRBD1. This CDR3 has 14 residues. Germline CDR1 and CDR2: KGHSH and LQKENI. After removal of 6 bases from V and 2 bases from J, the junction contained 5 bases not matched to a gene. This CDR3 reads CASSQQGGQETQYF. CDR3 coding DNA: TGTGCCAGCTCGCAACAGGGGGGACAAGAGACCCAGTACTTC.

This clone has a handful of counts. The V gene is TRBV28, the J gene TRBJ1-1; D is ambiguous. Trimming removed 8 bases from V and 9 bases from J, with 19 bases in between. CDR1 is MDHEN, CDR2 SYDVKM, per germline. CDR3 length: 13 residues. The CDR3 region is CASCDYPEAKAFF. For the CDR3, the DNA is TGTGCCAGCTGCGACTATCCGGAGGCGAAAGCTTTCTTT. The complete variable domain, with remaining parts taken from reference TRBV28 and TRBJ1-1, reads DVKVTQSSRYLVKRTGEKVFLECVQDMDHENMFWYRQDPGLGLRLIYFSYDVKMKEKGDIPEGYSVSREKKERFSLILESASTNQTSMYLCASCDYPEAKAFFGQGTRLTVV.